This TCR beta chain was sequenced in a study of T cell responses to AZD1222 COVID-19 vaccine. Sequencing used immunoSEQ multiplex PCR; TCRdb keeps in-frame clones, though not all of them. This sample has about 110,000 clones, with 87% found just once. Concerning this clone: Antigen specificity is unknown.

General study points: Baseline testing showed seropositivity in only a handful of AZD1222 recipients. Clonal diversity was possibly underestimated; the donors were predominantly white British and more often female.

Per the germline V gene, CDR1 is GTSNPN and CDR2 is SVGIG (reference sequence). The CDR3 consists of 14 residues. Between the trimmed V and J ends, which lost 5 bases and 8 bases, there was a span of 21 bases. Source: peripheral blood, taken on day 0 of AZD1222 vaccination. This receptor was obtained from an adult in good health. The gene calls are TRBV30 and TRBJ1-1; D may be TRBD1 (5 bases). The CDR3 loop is CAWAGPGAASEAFF. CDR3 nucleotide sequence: TGTGCCTGGGCTGGTCCTGGGGCTGCCTCCGAAGCTTTCTTT. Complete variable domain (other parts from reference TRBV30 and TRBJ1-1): SQTIHQWPATLVQPVGSPLSLECTVEGTSNPNLYWYRQAAGRGLQLLFYSVGIGQISSEVPQNLSASRPQDRQFILSSKKLLLSDSGFYLCAWAGPGAASEAFFGQGTRLTVV.